The rows below give T cell receptor beta chains drawn from one sample of a study of shared clonotypes between healthy human individuals. Profiled with immunoSEQ multiplex PCR; TCRdb holds only in-frame clones, not every one. The sample shows around 720,000 clones, about 80% of them seen only once. The sequencing input was memory CD4+ T cells sorted from blood. Receptors originate from a woman under 40 in good health. Both conserved end residues are part of each CDR3. Fields, in order: clone size, J gene, D gene, V gene, CDR3 DNA, CDR3 protein. D genes are given only for firm matches. Clone size is not always given. Where it is, it says once, few, many or a class for expanded clones.

>-|TRBJ2-5|TRBD1|TRBV15
TGTGCCACCAGCAGGCCCGGGACAGGGGGTGAGACCCAGTACTTC
CATSRPGTGGETQYF
>-|TRBJ2-7|TRBD2|TRBV27
TGTGCCAGCAGGCCCGGGACTAGCGGGAGTCTATCCTACGAGCAGTACTTC
CASRPGTSGSLSYEQYF
>-|TRBJ1-2|-|TRBV28
TGTGCCAGCAGTTTTTCGGACACCCCGCTTGGCTACACCTTC
CASSFSDTPLGYTF
>-|TRBJ2-7|-|TRBV7-9
TGTGCCAGCAGCGTTGCGGGATACGAGCAGTACTTC
CASSVAGYEQYF
>-|TRBJ1-4|TRBD1|TRBV11-1
TGTGCCAGCAGCTTTATAACCGGGACAGCCGGGGAAAAACTGTTTTTT
CASSFITGTAGEKLFF
>-|TRBJ1-6|-|TRBV5-1
TGCGCCAGCACAACTACAGGGCCCCGTAATTCACCCCTCCACTTT
CASTTTGPRNSPLHF
>-|TRBJ1-2|-|TRBV10-2
TGCGCCAGCAGTGAGAGGGGCCGTAACTATGGCTACACCTTC
CASSERGRNYGYTF
>-|TRBJ2-5|-|TRBV19
TGTGCCACGAGAGGAGGGAACCAAGAGACCCAGTACTTC
CATRGGNQETQYF
>-|TRBJ2-7|-|TRBV27
TGTGCCAGCAGTTTATCTCCGAGGGGGGGAGAGCAGTACTTC
CASSLSPRGGEQYF
>once|TRBJ2-7|TRBD1|TRBV11-3
TGTGCCAGCAGCTTAGGAGGGGGCCCGCTGAGGGAGCAGTACTTC
CASSLGGGPLREQYF
>-|TRBJ2-1|-|TRBV29-1
TGCAGCGTTGACGCGGACTGGGGCTCCTACAATGAGCAGTTCTTC
CSVDADWGSYNEQFF
>-|TRBJ1-3|-|TRBV10-1
TGCGCCAGCCGGGCCGGGCACGGAAACACCATATATTTT
CASRAGHGNTIYF
>-|TRBJ1-5|-|TRBV30
TGTGCCTGGAGTGTGCAGGGCAATCAGCCCCAGCATTTT
CAWSVQGNQPQHF
>-|TRBJ2-2|TRBD2|TRBV7-9
TGTGCCAGCAGCCACCCCCCGGGACTAGCGGAGGCCGGGGAGCTGTTTTTT
CASSHPPGLAEAGELFF
>-|TRBJ1-1|-|TRBV29-1
TGCAGCGTTGGACAGGTTCTTTCCGAAGCTTTCTTT
CSVGQVLSEAFF
>few|TRBJ2-1|-|TRBV4-1
TGCGCCAGCAGCCAGGTTACACGGGGTAGAAATGAGCAGTTCTTC
CASSQVTRGRNEQFF
>once|TRBJ2-7|-|TRBV5-4
TGTGCCAGCAGCTTGGAGGAGGGGCCCTACGAGCAGTACTTC
CASSLEEGPYEQYF
>-|TRBJ2-3|-|TRBV19
TGTGCCAGTAGTATAGATCGGGGGACAGATACGCAGTATTTT
CASSIDRGTDTQYF
>-|TRBJ1-2|-|TRBV6-1
TGTGCCAGCAGGGCGGGACCAAACTATGGCTACACCTTC
CASRAGPNYGYTF
>-|TRBJ1-1|-|TRBV5-1
TGCGCCAGCAGCTTGCCCGGCAACAATGAAGCTTTCTTT
CASSLPGNNEAFF
>-|TRBJ1-1|TRBD1|TRBV19
TGTGCCAGTAGTCCACGGACAGGGGAAGGTGGTGAAGCTTTCTTT
CASSPRTGEGGEAFF
>once|TRBJ1-2|-|TRBV6-5
TGTGCCAGCAGGACTGGGGCCGTGGGCTACACCTTC
CASRTGAVGYTF
>-|TRBJ2-5|-|TRBV7-2
TGTGCCAGCAGCTACCCACAAGAGACCCAGTACTTC
CASSYPQETQYF
>-|TRBJ1-4|-|TRBV7-8
TGTGCCAGCAGCTTAGAGAGGGGCAGATTGGGAAAACTGTTTTTT
CASSLERGRLGKLFF
>-|TRBJ1-1|-|TRBV27
TGTGCCAGCAGTTCTTACGGGTCCGGAAACACTGAAGCTTTCTTT
CASSSYGSGNTEAFF